This T cell receptor (beta chain) stems from a study of blood T cell repertoires in COVID-19. Across the whole study: T cells, B-cell-depleted T cells, or PBMCs supplied cDNA or gDNA.

This clone was counted once. Produced via immunoSEQ multiplex PCR; TCRdb's table is partial and in-frame only. The table lists 75,000 to 95,000 clones, 70% to 85% of them singletons. Germline-derived CDR1 and CDR2 are WSHSY and SAAADI. The CDR3 sequence is 12 residues long. Trimming cost V 7 bases and J 5 bases, with 9 bases left between them. V is TRBV10-2 and J is TRBJ1-5; a weak D match, TRBD1 (6 bases). This sequence originates from an older woman in a cohort sampled during active or convalescent COVID-19. Input material: peripheral blood. The CDR3 loop reads CASKSGDQPQHF. The CDR3 region has the DNA TGCGCCAGCAAATCAGGGGATCAGCCCCAGCATTTT.